A single sample is the source of the 12 T cell receptor beta chains below, sequenced in a study of patients and donors after allogeneic stem cell transplantation. TCRdb ran MiXCR on the RT-PCR reads and lists one entry per CDR3 protein. Of 900,000 to 1,000,000 distinct CDR3 sequences listed, more than 15% are singletons. The sample consisted of blood, either unsorted or a sorted T cell fraction (not recorded which). Receptors were obtained from a human donor who was either an allogeneic HSCT recipient or a stem cell or donor lymphocyte infusion donor (not recorded which). It is not recorded whose cells these are; they may come from a transplant donor.

This clonotype was seen only a few times. This chain connects TRBV4-3 to TRBJ2-7, with D perhaps matching TRBD1 (6 bases). V lost 4 bases and J lost 1, with 17 bases in between. The CDR3 consists of 16 residues. Germline V gene data show CDR1 as LGHNA and CDR2 as YSLEER. Here the CDR3 reads CASSPASFTGSYEQYF. The CDR3 DNA sequence: TGCGCCAGCAGCCCGGCATCCTTCACAGGGTCCTACGAGCAGTACTTC.

The chain couples TRBV20-1 to TRBJ2-7, with D perhaps TRBD1 (7 bases). The CDR3 is 15 residues long. V was shortened by 0 bases and J by 3 bases, with 15 bases between the two germline ends. Germline V gene data show CDR1 as DFQATT and CDR2 as SNEGSKA (reference sequence). CDR3 in DNA: TGCAGTGCTAGAGATCGGAGGGGGCTCTACTACGAGCAGTACTTC. This sequence encodes CSARDRRGLYYEQYF.

The chain is built from TRBV2 and TRBJ2-5; TRBD1 might be the D (6 bases). V gave up 7 bases and J gave up 3 bases, with 9 bases separating them. CDR1 and CDR2 (germline): SNHLY, FYNNEI. CDR3 length equals 12 residues. The CDR3 loop reads CASTDRKETQYF. CDR3 DNA sequence: TGTGCCAGCACGGACAGAAAAGAGACCCAGTACTTC.

The chain combines TRBV12-3 or TRBV12-4 with TRBJ1-3; D is perhaps TRBD1 (6 bases). This CDR3 comprises 16 residues. The germline V and J ends were trimmed by 5 bases and 4 bases, with 18 bases remaining between them. CDR3 DNA sequence: TGTGCCAGCAGTCGCGGGCGGGGGGGCAGCGGAAACACCATATATTTT. It is translated as CASSRGRGGSGNTIYF.

The chain couples TRBV10-3 to TRBJ2-2, with 12 bases that match TRBD2. Germline V CDR1 and CDR2: ENHRY, SYGVKD. CDR3 length: 18 amino acids. J lost 3 bases, V lost 0 bases, and 5 bases had no gene match. Here the CDR3 DNA reads TGTGCCATCAGTGAGTCGACTAGCGGGAGACCCGACACCGGGGAGCTGTTTTTT. Protein product: CAISESTSGRPDTGELFF.

The chain combines TRBV10-3 with TRBJ2-5; no definite D call. Germline CDR1 and CDR2: ENHRY and SYGVKD. Trimming cost V 4 bases and J 3 bases, with 9 bases left between them. The CDR3 extends over 13 amino acids. The CDR3 loop is CAISVRPEETQYF. CDR3 nucleotide sequence: TGTGCCATCAGTGTTCGACCCGAAGAGACCCAGTACTTC.

This clonotype was recorded a few times. The V gene is TRBV18, the J gene TRBJ1-5; TRBD1 matches at 10 bases. The CDR3 sequence is 13 residues long. V lost 3 bases, J lost 9 bases, and 2 bases stayed unmatched. Germline V gene sequence: CDR1 KGHSH, CDR2 LQKENI. CDR3 bases: TGTGCCAGCTCACCGGACAGGGGGTGGCCCCAGCATTTT. The encoded protein is CASSPDRGWPQHF.

This clonotype turned up a few times. The chain couples TRBV29-1 to TRBJ1-2, with D maybe TRBD1 (6 bases). Between the trimmed V and J ends, which lost 3 bases and 3 bases, there was a span of 14 bases. The CDR3 has 14 residues. CDR1 SQVTM and CDR2 ANQGSEA come from the germline V gene. The CDR3 DNA reads TGCAGCGTTGATGAAGGGGGGCTTTACTATGGCTACACCTTC. It codes for CSVDEGGLYYGYTF.

A few counts support this clonotype. The chain is built from TRBV4-2 and TRBJ2-2; no clear D gene. V was shortened by 5 bases and J by 5 bases, with 12 bases between the two germline ends. The CDR3 extends over 14 amino acids. CDR1 is LGHNA, CDR2 YNFKEQ, per germline. CDR3 region: CASSSIDGTGELFF. The CDR3 DNA reads TGTGCCAGCAGCTCCATCGACGGTACCGGGGAGCTGTTTTTT.

The chain couples TRBV7-2 to TRBJ2-7; no definite D call. CDR3 size: 14 residues. Trimming took off 5 bases at V and 3 bases at J, with 14 bases between the two ends. Germline lookup yields CDR1 SGHTA and CDR2 FQGNSA. The CDR3 reads CASSTNQVNYEQYF. The CDR3 DNA sequence: TGTGCCAGCAGCACCAACCAGGTAAACTACGAGCAGTACTTC.

The CDR3 coding sequence is TGTGCCAGCACCCCAAGCGGGAGTCCCTACGAGCAGTACTTC. Protein sequence: CASTPSGSPYEQYF. The chain couples TRBV6-1 to TRBJ2-7; 8 bases align to TRBD2. Per germline, CDR1 MNHNS and CDR2 SASEGT. The CDR3 is 14 residues long. V lost 7 bases to trimming and J lost 2 bases; unmatched junction nucleotides: 7.

A few counts support this clonotype. This rearrangement joins TRBV11-2 to TRBJ2-2; D remains unclear. Germline-derived CDR1 and CDR2 are SGHAT and FQNNGV. Trimming removed 0 bases from V and 2 bases from J, with 13 bases in between. The CDR3 extends over 17 amino acids. The CDR3 nucleotides are TGTGCCAGCAGCTTAGAGTTTCTAGGGTACAACACCGGGGAGCTGTTTTTT. Translating it yields CASSLEFLGYNTGELFF.